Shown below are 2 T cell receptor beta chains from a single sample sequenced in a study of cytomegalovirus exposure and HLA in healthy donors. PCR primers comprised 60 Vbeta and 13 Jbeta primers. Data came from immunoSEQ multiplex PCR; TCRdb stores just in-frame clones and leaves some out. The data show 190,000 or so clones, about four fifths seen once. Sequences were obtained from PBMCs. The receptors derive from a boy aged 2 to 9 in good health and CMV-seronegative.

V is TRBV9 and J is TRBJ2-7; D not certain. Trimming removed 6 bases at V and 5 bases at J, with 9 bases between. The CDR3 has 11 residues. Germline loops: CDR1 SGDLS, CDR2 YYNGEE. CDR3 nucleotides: TGTGCCAGCAACCTCTGGCACGAGCAGTACTTC. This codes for CASNLWHEQYF.

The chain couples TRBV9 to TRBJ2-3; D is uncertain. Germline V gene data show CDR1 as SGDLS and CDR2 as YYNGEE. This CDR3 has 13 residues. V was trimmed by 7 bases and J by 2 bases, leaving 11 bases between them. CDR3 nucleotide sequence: TGTGCCAGCTCGGGTCCCCCCACAGATACGCAGTATTTT. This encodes CASSGPPTDTQYF.